The rows below give T cell receptor beta chains drawn from one sample of a study of PD-L1 blockade in urothelial cancer. TCRdb's table, derived via immunoSEQ multiplex PCR, lists solely in-frame clones and lacks some. The sample shows 75,000 to 95,000 clones, roughly 90% of them seen only once. Sequenced material: PBMCs, taken around atezolizumab (anti-PD-L1) treatment. These receptors were collected from a man between 60 and 75 years old with urothelial cancer. Both conserved end residues are part of each CDR3. The D gene is left open where the match is weak. Clone size is not always given. Where it is, it says once, few, many or a class for expanded clones.

j_call v_call d_call clone_size cdr3_nt cdr3_aa
TRBJ2-2 TRBV9 - - TGTGCCAGCAGCGTCTCCTCGCAGGGCCACACCGGGGAGCTGTTTTTT CASSVSSQGHTGELFF
TRBJ2-2 TRBV2 TRBD2 - TGTGCCAGCAGTGAAAGTCTAGCGGGACCCGGGGAGCTGTTTTTT CASSESLAGPGELFF
TRBJ2-5 TRBV2 - - TGTGCCAGCAGTGAGGGCAGACAAGAGACCCAGTACTTC CASSEGRQETQYF
TRBJ2-1 TRBV28 - - TGTGCCAGCAGGCCACAGGACCACAATGAGCAGTTCTTC CASRPQDHNEQFF
TRBJ2-1 TRBV5-1 - once TGCGCCAGCAGCTTGACAGGGTCGTACAATGAGCAGTTCTTC CASSLTGSYNEQFF
TRBJ2-7 TRBV5-1 - - TGCGCCAGCAGCCCCTTTCTTAGCGGCTACGAGCAGTGCTTC CASSPFLSGYEQCF
TRBJ2-5 TRBV7-2 - - TGTGCCAGCAGCTTAGCAGACAGACAAGAGACCCAGTACTTC CASSLADRQETQYF
TRBJ2-2 TRBV29-1 TRBD2 - TGCAGCGTTGTCCGACTAGCGGCCGGGGAGCTGTTTTTT CSVVRLAAGELFF
TRBJ1-1 TRBV5-6 - - TGTGCCAGCAACTATAATGCCGGCGGTGAAGCTTTCTTT CASNYNAGGEAFF
TRBJ2-7 TRBV5-6 - once TGTGCCAGCAGCTTAATGGACGGGGTCTACGAGCAGTACTTC CASSLMDGVYEQYF
TRBJ2-7 TRBV5-6 - - TGTGCCAGCAGCTTTGCCAGGGCCTACGAGCAGTACTTC CASSFARAYEQYF
TRBJ1-1 TRBV7-2 TRBD1 few TGTGCCAGCACCCCGACAGGGACCGAGACCACTGAAGCTTTCTTT CASTPTGTETTEAFF
TRBJ1-1 TRBV9 - - TGTGCCAGCACGTTCGGGGAGAACACTGAAGCTTTCTTT CASTFGENTEAFF
TRBJ1-2 TRBV5-5 TRBD1 - TGTGCCAGCAGCTTGGTTTGGACAGGGGCTGGTGGCTACACCTTC CASSLVWTGAGGYTF
TRBJ2-7 TRBV21-1 - - TGTGCCAGCAGCGCAGGGACAGGGTTCGACGAGCAGTACTTC CASSAGTGFDEQYF
TRBJ2-5 TRBV29-1 - - TGCAGCGTTGCCCCAGGGGAAGAGACCCAGTACTTC CSVAPGEETQYF
TRBJ2-5 TRBV5-1 - - TGCGCCAGCAACCGAAACGGGGAGACCCAGTACTTC CASNRNGETQYF
TRBJ2-7 TRBV4-2 TRBD2 - TGTGCCAGCAGCCAAGATCAGGCTAGCGGGAGCTACGAGCAGTACTTC CASSQDQASGSYEQYF
TRBJ1-2 TRBV27 - - TGTGCCAGCAGTTTAGGCGCAGGGCGGAACTATGGCTACACCTTC CASSLGAGRNYGYTF
TRBJ2-1 TRBV7-2 TRBD2 - TGTGCCAGCAGCCGGACTAGCGGGACCGACAATGAGCAGTTCTTC CASSRTSGTDNEQFF
TRBJ2-7 TRBV4-2 - - TGTGCCAGCAGCCAAGGAGGGGGGGCCTACGAGCAGTACTTC CASSQGGGAYEQYF
TRBJ1-2 TRBV4-1 TRBD1 - TGCGCCAGCAGCCGGGGACAGGGGGCGAAAAGCTATGGCTACACCTTC CASSRGQGAKSYGYTF
TRBJ2-7 TRBV28 TRBD1 - TGTGCCAGCAGCCCGGGACAGTACTACGAGCAGTACTTC CASSPGQYYEQYF
TRBJ2-1 TRBV5-1 - - TGCGCCAGCAGCAAGGGTGGGGGGGGCCCCTACAATGAGCAGTTCTTC CASSKGGGGPYNEQFF
TRBJ2-7 TRBV15 - - TGTGCCACCAGCCCTCGGCGGAGGGCCGGTGACGAGCAGTACTTC CATSPRRRAGDEQYF
TRBJ1-5 TRBV18 - - TGTGCCAGCTCACCTGCCCTTGCGGGCAATCAGCCCCAGCATTTT CASSPALAGNQPQHF
TRBJ2-4 TRBV7-3 - - TGTGCCAGCAGTCCGCTACAGGGGGAGGGCATTCAGTACTTC CASSPLQGEGIQYF
TRBJ1-2 TRBV5-5 - - TGTGCCAGCAGCTTGTCAGGAAACTATGGCTACACCTTC CASSLSGNYGYTF
TRBJ2-1 TRBV14 TRBD2 - TGTGCCAGCAGCCCTGGACTAGCGGGAGTCGATGAGCAGTTCTTC CASSPGLAGVDEQFF
TRBJ1-6 TRBV6-6 TRBD1 - TGTGCCAGCAGTCCGCCGGGACAGGGAGATTCACCCCTCCACTTT CASSPPGQGDSPLHF
TRBJ2-7 TRBV4-1 TRBD2 - TGCGCCAGCAGCACCCGGACTAGCGGGATAATCTACGAGCAGTACTTC CASSTRTSGIIYEQYF
TRBJ1-5 TRBV6-1 TRBD1 - TGTGCCAGCAGTCTGATCGGGACAGGGGTTCAGCCCCAGCATTTT CASSLIGTGVQPQHF
TRBJ1-2 TRBV18 - - TGTGCCAGCTCACCACCCACAGGAGCTAACTATGGCTACACCTTC CASSPPTGANYGYTF
TRBJ2-7 TRBV7-8 - once TGTGCCAGCAGCTTAGGAGTTTTGGGGGAGGTCTACGAGCAGTACTTC CASSLGVLGEVYEQYF
TRBJ1-3 TRBV9 - - TGTGCCAGTCGGGGGGCTGGAAACACCATATATTTT CASRGAGNTIYF
TRBJ2-2 TRBV6-1 TRBD2 - TGTGCCAGCAGTGCCAGCGGGGGTGCGAACACCGGGGAGCTGTTTTTT CASSASGGANTGELFF
TRBJ2-5 TRBV5-1 TRBD1 - TGCGCCAGCAGCTTGGGCCAGGGGGCAGAGACCCAGTACTTC CASSLGQGAETQYF
TRBJ2-1 TRBV7-8 TRBD2 - TGTGCCAGCAGCTTAGTAAGGAGCGGGAGACACTACAATGAGCAGTTCTTC CASSLVRSGRHYNEQFF
TRBJ2-1 TRBV27 - - TGTGCCAGCAGTCTCCAACCCGGGTGGGACAATGAGCAGTTCTTC CASSLQPGWDNEQFF
TRBJ2-2 TRBV19 - - TGTGCCAGTAGTATCACAAACGCGAACACCGGGGAGCTGTTTTTT CASSITNANTGELFF
TRBJ1-1 TRBV10-3 - - TGTGCCATCAGAGACAATACGTTAGCTGAAGCTTTCTTT CAIRDNTLAEAFF
TRBJ2-1 TRBV5-4 - - TGTGCCAGCAGCTCCGGGACACCGCTGAACAATGAGCAGTTCTTC CASSSGTPLNNEQFF
TRBJ2-7 TRBV5-1 TRBD1 - TGCGCCAGCAGCTTGGCACAGGGGGGTGAGCAGTACTTC CASSLAQGGEQYF